Sequencing of this TCR beta chain was carried out in a study of Graves' ophthalmopathy and Graves' hyperthyroidism. This clonotype has ten or more counts. The germline V gene encodes CDR1 SNHLY and CDR2 FYNNEI. The CDR3 totals 16 residues. With V trimmed by 4 bases and J by 6 bases, 9 bases remained unmatched. Beta-chain TCR CDR3 regions were amplified from RNA transcripts. An initial RT-PCR round employing HTBI primers preceded a second-round multiplex PCR. TCRdb recomputed calls from the multiplex PCR reads with MiXCR, one row per CDR3 protein. The repertoire holds 350,000 or so distinct CDR3 sequences, roughly 17% seen once, with 9% to 15% in the top ten.

The V gene is TRBV2, the J gene TRBJ2-3; 11 bases line up with TRBD1. The receptor comes from an adult man with Graves' ophthalmopathy. The specimen sequenced was peripheral blood. The CDR3 sequence: CASSAGTGGMGDTQYF. CDR3 sequence (DNA): TGTGCCAGCAGTGCTGGGACAGGGGGAATGGGGGATACGCAGTATTTT.